This paragraph covers one T cell receptor beta chain sequence. V was clipped by 2 bases and J by 8 bases; unmatched bases: 8. Per germline, CDR1 SGHAT and CDR2 FQNNGV. The CDR3 covers 15 residues. The record originates from a study of blood T cell repertoires in COVID-19. At the level of the study: T cells, B-cell-depleted T cells, or PBMCs provided the cDNA or gDNA that served as material.

Source study methods: Researchers report that nucleated cell counts were estimated from reference gene primer amplification. Sequencing used immunoSEQ multiplex PCR; TCRdb keeps in-frame clones, though not all of them. Clonal size and the V and J genes are those of that table, whereas D and trimming came from the DNA. The data contain 180,000 or so clones, about 85% of them singletons. Self-reported history from a screening survey and questionnaire set each donor's cohort. The sequence came from a man aged 35 to 55 who had recovered from COVID-19. Sequencing was performed on PBMCs or T cells enriched from blood (not recorded which). J is TRBJ1-4 and V is TRBV11-2; 7 bases match TRBD1. The CDR3 spells CASSLTTGRNEKLFF. Written as DNA, the CDR3 is TGTGCCAGCAGCTTAACGACAGGGCGAAACGAAAAACTGTTTTTT.